This TCR beta chain appears in the sequencing data of a study of tumor-infiltrating lymphocytes in primary liver carcinoma (dated by TCRdb to the late 2010s). About the investigation overall: Of the five patients (three men and two women, aged 30 to 69 years), four had hepatocellular carcinoma and one had combined HCC and intrahepatic cholangiocarcinoma. The five patients had tumors staged T1-T3 N0M0, with maximum diameters ranging from roughly 4.2 to 11 cm. Samples yielded roughly 3.5 to 7.13 million productive TCRbeta reads; read depth did not differ significantly between tissue types. For each liver tumor, the study sampled five regions along with adjacent normal tissue and blood, and applied TCRbeta repertoire sequencing, expression microarrays and whole-exome sequencing. A total of 35 specimens from 5 patients went through TCRbeta repertoire sequencing, namely 25 tumor regions, 5 adjacent noncancerous liver tissues and 5 peripheral blood samples. Agilent mRNA microarray profiling was performed on the 25 to 30 tumor region samples to relate TCRbeta repertoire diversity to the local molecular phenotype. Reproducibility between technical replicate repertoires was high, with correlation coefficients above 0.98 and mean shared-clone rates approximately 0.91.

A constant-region primer and ProtoScript II reverse transcriptase were used to reverse-transcribe TCRbeta-specific cDNA from 500 ng total RNA. TCRbeta libraries were built with three nested multiplex PCR rounds, a slightly modified ARM-PCR procedure. Sample barcodes and Illumina adapters were added in a final 25-cycle PCR with Deep VentR polymerase. Before sequencing, amplicons between 200 and 500 bp were purified from gel using a QIAquick gel extraction kit. TCRbeta amplicons were sequenced on an Illumina HiSeq 2500 with 250-bp paired-end reads. The paper's data handling went like this. Quality trimming of reads was performed with Trimmomatic v0.33, and paired reads were merged with FLASH v1.2.11 so that full CDR3 sequences could be recovered. V, D and J germline segments were assigned to the rearranged TCRbeta sequences by MiGEC v1.2.1b. Clonotype statistics and Shannon-Wiener diversity indices were calculated with VDJtools v1.0.0. To reduce sampling bias, subsequent analyses other than the diversity analysis used only the 250 most abundant clonotypes in each sample. The public reads were reanalyzed by TCRdb: fastp trimming at Q25, MiXCR alignment, in-frame beta chains only. Every distinct CDR3 protein forms one entry, paired with its most common genes and DNA. V and J calls and clone size were set by TCRdb, not the authors. The sample table records tens of thousands of distinct CDR3 sequences; roughly 80% of these occur just once. The ten largest clonotypes hold 15% to 20% of the sample.

Turning to this clonotype: Its antigen has not been determined. There are no base qualities to consult, and no much larger clone falls within one base.

Overall study outcomes, separate from this receptor: Only roughly 8-25% of top clones appeared in all five regions of a tumor, which suggests that tumor-infiltrating T cells are spatially heterogeneous. With just a handful of patients in the study, the authors point out that the findings should be validated in a larger study. Repertoire overlap was higher between tumor regions (mean about 36%) than tumor-adjacent (approximately 17%) or tumor-blood (14%) pairs, consistent with antigen-driven expansion. Since the samples were bulk and unsorted, there was no way to compare CD4+ and CD8+ T cell repertoires. A significantly larger repertoire fraction was made up by the top 250 clones in tumors than in blood (p = 0.039). Because sequencing covered only the TCR beta chain and unpaired alpha chains were not captured, true repertoire diversity is likely underestimated.

Total RNA and DNA were co-extracted without cell sorting from around 20-30 mg of bulk tissue using the AllPrep DNA/RNA mini kit. Between late 2015 and March 2016, a few patients in China with histopathologically diagnosed primary liver carcinoma had surgical resection. Chronic HBV infection was present in the patients, and the patients were treatment-naive at sampling. Five spatially separated regions were sampled from each tumor: the superior, inferior, left-lateral and right-lateral poles, plus the tumor centre. Histology showed that every tumor sample contained more than 85% viable tumor cells. Fresh tumor and adjacent tissue pieces were bisected, with one half stored in RNAlater at -80 degrees C and the other half sent for histology. The TCR originated in a man aged 35 to 55 with primary liver carcinoma and hepatitis B virus infection. What was sequenced was liver tumor tissue from sampling region 4. The sample's cell subset or site label, decoded: tumor region T4, right-lateral pole.

The bases are TGTGCCTACAGTGATCCGGGACTAGCAGGTTTCGCGAACACCGGGGAGCTGTTTTTT. It is translated as CAYSDPGLAGFANTGELFF. The receptor chain draws on TRBV5-4 and TRBJ2-2; 9 central bases correspond to TRBD2. The CDR3 runs 19 residues from the cysteine to the phenylalanine. The CDR3 DNA has 57 bases and is translated from base 1. The junction shows trimming of 10 bases on V and 0 bases on J, and the gene matches do not reach 19 bases of it. Taken from the germline V gene (reference sequence), the CDR1 and CDR2 loops are SGHNT and YYREEE.